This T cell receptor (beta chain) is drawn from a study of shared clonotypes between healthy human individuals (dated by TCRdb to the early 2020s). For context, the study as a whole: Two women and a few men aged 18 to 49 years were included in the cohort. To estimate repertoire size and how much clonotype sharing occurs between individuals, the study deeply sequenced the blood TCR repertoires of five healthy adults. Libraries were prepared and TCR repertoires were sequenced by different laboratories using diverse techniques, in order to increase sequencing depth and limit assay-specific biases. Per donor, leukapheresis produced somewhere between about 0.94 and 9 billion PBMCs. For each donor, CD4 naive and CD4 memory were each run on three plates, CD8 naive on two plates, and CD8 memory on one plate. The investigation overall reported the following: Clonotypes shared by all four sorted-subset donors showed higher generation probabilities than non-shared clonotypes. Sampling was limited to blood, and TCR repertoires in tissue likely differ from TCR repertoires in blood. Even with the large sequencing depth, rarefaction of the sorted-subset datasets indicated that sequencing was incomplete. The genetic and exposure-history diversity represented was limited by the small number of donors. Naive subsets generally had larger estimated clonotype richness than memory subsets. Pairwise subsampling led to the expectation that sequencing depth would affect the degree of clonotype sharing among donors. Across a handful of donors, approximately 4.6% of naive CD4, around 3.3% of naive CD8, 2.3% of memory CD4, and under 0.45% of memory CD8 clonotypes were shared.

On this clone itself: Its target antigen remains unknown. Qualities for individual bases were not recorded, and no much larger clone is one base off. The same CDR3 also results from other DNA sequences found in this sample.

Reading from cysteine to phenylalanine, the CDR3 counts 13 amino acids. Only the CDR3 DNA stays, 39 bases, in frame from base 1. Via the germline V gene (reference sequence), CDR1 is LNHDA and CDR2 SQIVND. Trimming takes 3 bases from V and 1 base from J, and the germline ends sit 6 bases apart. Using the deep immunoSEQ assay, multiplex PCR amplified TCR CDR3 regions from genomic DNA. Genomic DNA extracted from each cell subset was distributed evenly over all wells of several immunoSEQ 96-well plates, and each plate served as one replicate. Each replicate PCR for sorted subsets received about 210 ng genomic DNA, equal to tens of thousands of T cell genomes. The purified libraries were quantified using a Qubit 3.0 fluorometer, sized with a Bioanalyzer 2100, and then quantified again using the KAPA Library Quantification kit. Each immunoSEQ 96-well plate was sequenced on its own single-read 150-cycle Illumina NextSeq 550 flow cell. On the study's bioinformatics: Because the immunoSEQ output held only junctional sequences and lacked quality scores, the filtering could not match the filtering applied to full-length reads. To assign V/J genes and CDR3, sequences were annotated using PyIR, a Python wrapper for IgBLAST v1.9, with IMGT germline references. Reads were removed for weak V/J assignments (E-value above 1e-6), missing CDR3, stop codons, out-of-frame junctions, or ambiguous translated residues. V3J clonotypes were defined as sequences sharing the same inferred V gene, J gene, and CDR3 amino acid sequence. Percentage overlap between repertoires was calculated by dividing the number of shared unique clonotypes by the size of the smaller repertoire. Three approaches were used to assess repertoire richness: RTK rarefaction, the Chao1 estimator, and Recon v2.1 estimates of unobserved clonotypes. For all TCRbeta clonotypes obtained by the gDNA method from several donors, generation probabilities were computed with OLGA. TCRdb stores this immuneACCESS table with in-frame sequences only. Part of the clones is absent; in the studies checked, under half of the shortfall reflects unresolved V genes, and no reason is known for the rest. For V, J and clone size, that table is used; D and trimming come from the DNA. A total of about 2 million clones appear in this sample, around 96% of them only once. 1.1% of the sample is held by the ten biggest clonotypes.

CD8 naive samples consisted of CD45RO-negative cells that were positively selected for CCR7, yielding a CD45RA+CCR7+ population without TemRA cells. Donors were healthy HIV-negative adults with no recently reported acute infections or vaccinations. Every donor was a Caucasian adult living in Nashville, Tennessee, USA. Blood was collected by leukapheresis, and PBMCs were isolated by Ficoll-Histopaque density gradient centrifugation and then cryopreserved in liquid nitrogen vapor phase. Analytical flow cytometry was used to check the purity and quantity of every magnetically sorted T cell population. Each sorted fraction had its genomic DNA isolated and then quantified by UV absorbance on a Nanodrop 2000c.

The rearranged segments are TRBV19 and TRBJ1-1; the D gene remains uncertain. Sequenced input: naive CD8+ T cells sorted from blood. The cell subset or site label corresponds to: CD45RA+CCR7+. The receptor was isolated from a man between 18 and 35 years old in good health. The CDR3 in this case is CASSILQNTEAFF. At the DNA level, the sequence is TGTGCCAGTAGTATTTTACAGAACACTGAAGCTTTCTTT.